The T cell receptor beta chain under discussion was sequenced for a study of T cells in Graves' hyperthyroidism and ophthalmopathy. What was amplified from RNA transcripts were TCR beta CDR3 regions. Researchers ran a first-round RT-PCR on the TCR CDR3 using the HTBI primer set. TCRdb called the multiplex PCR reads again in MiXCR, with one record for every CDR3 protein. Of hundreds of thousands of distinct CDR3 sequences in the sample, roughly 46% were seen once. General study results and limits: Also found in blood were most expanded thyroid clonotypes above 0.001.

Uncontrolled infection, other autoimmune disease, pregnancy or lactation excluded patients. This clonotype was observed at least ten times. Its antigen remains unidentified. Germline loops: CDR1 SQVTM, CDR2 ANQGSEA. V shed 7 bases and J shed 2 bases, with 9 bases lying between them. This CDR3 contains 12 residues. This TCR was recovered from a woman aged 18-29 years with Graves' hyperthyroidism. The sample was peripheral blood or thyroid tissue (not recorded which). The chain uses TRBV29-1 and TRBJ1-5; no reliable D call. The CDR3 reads CSARFGNQPQHF. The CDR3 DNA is TGCAGCGCCCGCTTTGGCAATCAGCCCCAGCATTTT.